A selection of T cell receptor beta chains follows, all from one sample in a study of T cells after yellow fever vaccination. TCRdb re-called the 5' RACE reads with MiXCR, one entry per CDR3 protein. This table has approximately 300,000 distinct CDR3 sequences, around 11% appearing once. Sequences were derived from CD4+ T cells sorted from PBMCs, sampled 45 days after the yellow fever booster vaccination. The receptors were sampled from a young man who received the YFV17D yellow fever vaccine. Both conserved end residues are part of each CDR3. Fields, in order: V gene, D gene, clone size, J gene, CDR3 protein, CDR3 DNA. D genes are given only for firm matches. Part of the rows lack a size; the others show once, few, many or a class for expanded clones.

v_gene: TRBV14; d_gene: TRBD2; abundance: few; j_gene: TRBJ2-5; CDR3aa: CASSPGGSFRETQYF; CDR3nt: TGTGCCAGCAGCCCCGGGGGGAGCTTTAGGGAGACCCAGTACTTC
v_gene: TRBV12-5; d_gene: -; abundance: -; j_gene: TRBJ2-3; CDR3aa: CASLGGLLTDTQYF; CDR3nt: TGTGCTAGTTTGGGTGGGCTGCTCACAGATACGCAGTATTTT
v_gene: TRBV28; d_gene: -; abundance: few; j_gene: TRBJ2-3; CDR3aa: CASLARDTQYF; CDR3nt: TGTGCCAGCTTGGCACGGGATACGCAGTATTTT
v_gene: TRBV6-1; d_gene: TRBD2; abundance: few; j_gene: TRBJ2-5; CDR3aa: CASSWTSGGLGETQYF; CDR3nt: TGTGCCAGCAGTTGGACTAGCGGGGGCCTTGGGGAGACCCAGTACTTC
v_gene: TRBV6-1; d_gene: -; abundance: -; j_gene: TRBJ1-6; CDR3aa: CASGRLKSPLHF; CDR3nt: TGTGCCAGCGGACGGCTAAAGTCACCCCTCCACTTT
v_gene: TRBV20-1; d_gene: TRBD2; abundance: many; j_gene: TRBJ2-5; CDR3aa: CSARDRPGGPSETQYF; CDR3nt: TGCAGTGCTAGAGATCGACCGGGGGGGCCTAGTGAGACCCAGTACTTC
v_gene: TRBV2; d_gene: -; abundance: few; j_gene: TRBJ1-5; CDR3aa: CASSYRPGGKGQPQHF; CDR3nt: TGTGCCAGCAGTTATAGACCCGGGGGGAAGGGACAGCCCCAGCATTTT
v_gene: TRBV4-3; d_gene: TRBD1; abundance: -; j_gene: TRBJ1-4; CDR3aa: CASSQGRTGKDEKLFF; CDR3nt: TGCGCCAGCAGCCAAGGAAGGACAGGAAAGGATGAAAAACTGTTTTTT
v_gene: TRBV6-1; d_gene: -; abundance: -; j_gene: TRBJ2-7; CDR3aa: CASSEETGNEQYF; CDR3nt: TGTGCCAGCAGTGAAGAGACAGGCAACGAGCAGTACTTC
v_gene: TRBV20-1; d_gene: -; abundance: -; j_gene: TRBJ2-2; CDR3aa: CSARVAVNTGELFF; CDR3nt: TGCAGTGCTAGAGTCGCGGTGAACACCGGGGAGCTGTTTTTT
v_gene: TRBV2; d_gene: TRBD1; abundance: few; j_gene: TRBJ2-7; CDR3aa: CASSVDRGFYEQYF; CDR3nt: TGTGCCAGCAGTGTCGACAGGGGGTTTTACGAGCAGTACTTC
v_gene: TRBV4-3; d_gene: TRBD1; abundance: few; j_gene: TRBJ2-1; CDR3aa: CASSPRGQGAYNEQFF; CDR3nt: TGCGCCAGCAGCCCTCGGGGACAGGGGGCCTACAATGAGCAGTTCTTC
v_gene: TRBV7-2; d_gene: TRBD1; abundance: -; j_gene: TRBJ2-1; CDR3aa: CASSPTTQGALYNEQFF; CDR3nt: TGTGCCAGCAGCCCAACCACACAGGGGGCACTTTACAATGAGCAGTTCTTC
v_gene: TRBV4-1; d_gene: -; abundance: few; j_gene: TRBJ2-7; CDR3aa: CASSQGRGPVYEQYF; CDR3nt: TGCGCCAGCAGCCAAGGGCGGGGTCCGGTCTACGAGCAGTACTTC
v_gene: TRBV7-2; d_gene: -; abundance: few; j_gene: TRBJ1-2; CDR3aa: CASSKDKIYGYTF; CDR3nt: TGTGCCAGCAGCAAAGATAAGATCTATGGCTACACCTTC
v_gene: TRBV7-7; d_gene: -; abundance: few; j_gene: TRBJ2-3; CDR3aa: CASSATTSTDTQYF; CDR3nt: TGTGCCAGCAGCGCGACGACTAGCACAGATACGCAGTATTTT
v_gene: TRBV10-3; d_gene: TRBD2; abundance: -; j_gene: TRBJ2-1; CDR3aa: CAISQTSGGYNEQFF; CDR3nt: TGTGCCATCAGCCAGACTAGCGGGGGTTACAATGAGCAGTTCTTC
v_gene: TRBV19; d_gene: -; abundance: -; j_gene: TRBJ2-1; CDR3aa: CATRGFSGDNEQFF; CDR3nt: TGTGCCACCCGGGGTTTTTCGGGGGACAATGAGCAGTTCTTC
v_gene: TRBV5-1; d_gene: -; abundance: -; j_gene: TRBJ2-3; CDR3aa: CASSLASGLDTQYF; CDR3nt: TGCGCCAGCAGCTTGGCCTCCGGACTAGATACGCAGTATTTT
v_gene: TRBV12-3/TRBV12-4; d_gene: -; abundance: few; j_gene: TRBJ1-2; CDR3aa: CASSLWRGQPTYGYTF; CDR3nt: TGTGCCAGCAGTTTGTGGAGAGGCCAGCCCACCTATGGCTACACCTTC
v_gene: TRBV7-2; d_gene: -; abundance: few; j_gene: TRBJ1-5; CDR3aa: CASSSEGDQPQHF; CDR3nt: TGTGCCAGCAGCTCAGAGGGGGATCAGCCCCAGCATTTT
v_gene: TRBV23-1; d_gene: TRBD2; abundance: -; j_gene: TRBJ2-5; CDR3aa: CASSQFHSSGGKRVETQYF; CDR3nt: TGCGCCAGCAGTCAATTCCACTCTAGCGGGGGAAAGAGGGTCGAGACCCAGTACTTC
v_gene: TRBV10-3; d_gene: TRBD2; abundance: -; j_gene: TRBJ2-3; CDR3aa: CAISVRRGGADTQYF; CDR3nt: TGTGCCATCAGTGTCAGACGGGGGGGCGCGGATACGCAGTATTTT
v_gene: TRBV20-1; d_gene: -; abundance: -; j_gene: TRBJ1-2; CDR3aa: CSADDSYGYTF; CDR3nt: TGCAGTGCTGACGACAGCTATGGCTACACCTTC
v_gene: TRBV7-3; d_gene: -; abundance: -; j_gene: TRBJ2-2; CDR3aa: CASSLLSTPGGELFF; CDR3nt: TGTGCCAGCAGCTTATTGAGCACCCCCGGCGGGGAGCTGTTTTTT
v_gene: TRBV24-1; d_gene: TRBD1; abundance: many; j_gene: TRBJ2-3; CDR3aa: CATSDPGQGGDTQYF; CDR3nt: TGTGCCACCAGTGACCCTGGACAGGGGGGAGATACGCAGTATTTT
v_gene: TRBV7-9; d_gene: TRBD1; abundance: few; j_gene: TRBJ1-1; CDR3aa: CASSPQSTGMSEAFF; CDR3nt: TGTGCCAGCAGCCCTCAATCGACAGGGATGTCTGAAGCTTTCTTT
v_gene: TRBV5-4; d_gene: -; abundance: -; j_gene: TRBJ1-2; CDR3aa: CASSLWWTPLNYGYTF; CDR3nt: TGTGCCAGCAGCTTATGGTGGACACCTCTTAACTATGGCTACACCTTC
v_gene: TRBV7-2; d_gene: -; abundance: few; j_gene: TRBJ2-7; CDR3aa: CASSFRGGKAYEQYF; CDR3nt: TGTGCCAGCAGCTTCAGGGGTGGGAAGGCCTACGAGCAGTACTTC
v_gene: TRBV6-1; d_gene: TRBD1; abundance: few; j_gene: TRBJ1-1; CDR3aa: CASNLQGAGNTEAFF; CDR3nt: TGTGCCAGCAACCTGCAGGGGGCGGGGAACACTGAAGCTTTCTTT
v_gene: TRBV5-1; d_gene: TRBD2; abundance: -; j_gene: TRBJ2-2; CDR3aa: CASSLASGGADTGELFF; CDR3nt: TGCGCCAGCAGCTTGGCTAGCGGGGGGGCCGACACCGGGGAGCTGTTTTTT
v_gene: TRBV7-8; d_gene: -; abundance: -; j_gene: TRBJ2-1; CDR3aa: CASSLVGVNEQFF; CDR3nt: TGTGCCAGCAGCTTAGTTGGAGTTAATGAGCAGTTCTTC
v_gene: TRBV24-1; d_gene: -; abundance: -; j_gene: TRBJ2-3; CDR3aa: CATRAGARTDTQYF; CDR3nt: TGTGCCACCAGGGCGGGGGCCCGCACAGATACGCAGTATTTT
v_gene: TRBV20-1; d_gene: -; abundance: many; j_gene: TRBJ2-1; CDR3aa: CSARDRSGQIYNEQFF; CDR3nt: TGCAGTGCTAGAGATCGATCGGGACAAATTTACAATGAGCAGTTCTTC
v_gene: TRBV7-2; d_gene: -; abundance: many; j_gene: TRBJ1-4; CDR3aa: CASSLVSGNLEKLFF; CDR3nt: TGTGCCAGCAGCTTAGTTTCCGGCAATCTTGAAAAACTGTTTTTT
v_gene: TRBV11-1; d_gene: -; abundance: many; j_gene: TRBJ2-7; CDR3aa: CASTQAGNPYEQYF; CDR3nt: TGTGCCAGCACCCAGGCGGGGAACCCCTACGAGCAGTACTTC
v_gene: TRBV2; d_gene: -; abundance: few; j_gene: TRBJ1-2; CDR3aa: CASSLRGGRVAF; CDR3nt: TGTGCCAGCAGCCTAAGGGGAGGGCGGGTCGCCTTC
v_gene: TRBV15; d_gene: TRBD2; abundance: many; j_gene: TRBJ2-1; CDR3aa: CATSLGLADYNEQFF; CDR3nt: TGTGCCACCAGCCTGGGACTAGCAGATTACAATGAGCAGTTCTTC
v_gene: TRBV12-3/TRBV12-4; d_gene: TRBD1; abundance: -; j_gene: TRBJ2-4; CDR3aa: CASMLGTAGNIQYF; CDR3nt: TGTGCCAGCATGTTAGGGACAGCTGGAAACATTCAGTACTTC
v_gene: TRBV5-5; d_gene: TRBD1; abundance: -; j_gene: TRBJ1-2; CDR3aa: CASSGGQAVPGTF; CDR3nt: TGTGCCAGCAGCGGGGGACAGGCCGTCCCCGGCACCTTC
v_gene: TRBV6-5; d_gene: -; abundance: many; j_gene: TRBJ2-2; CDR3aa: CASSSVTGHFTGELFF; CDR3nt: TGTGCCAGCAGTTCCGTGACGGGACACTTTACCGGGGAGCTGTTTTTT
v_gene: TRBV10-1; d_gene: -; abundance: -; j_gene: TRBJ2-3; CDR3aa: CASSESPLTTDTQYF; CDR3nt: TGCGCCAGCAGTGAGTCACCCCTAACCACAGATACGCAGTATTTT
v_gene: TRBV6-1; d_gene: -; abundance: -; j_gene: TRBJ1-2; CDR3aa: CASSEQGLYGYTF; CDR3nt: TGTGCCAGCAGTGAACAGGGTCTATATGGCTACACCTTC
v_gene: TRBV5-6; d_gene: -; abundance: -; j_gene: TRBJ1-5; CDR3aa: CASSLGGPFSNQPQHF; CDR3nt: TGTGCCAGCAGCTTGGGGGGGCCCTTTAGCAATCAGCCCCAGCATTTT
v_gene: TRBV5-1; d_gene: -; abundance: few; j_gene: TRBJ2-5; CDR3aa: CASWRGSRKTQYF; CDR3nt: TGCGCCAGCTGGAGGGGGTCCCGGAAGACCCAGTACTTC
v_gene: TRBV7-3; d_gene: -; abundance: few; j_gene: TRBJ1-1; CDR3aa: CASSPERIAGHPSNTEAFF; CDR3nt: TGTGCCAGCAGCCCGGAGAGGATTGCTGGACACCCGTCGAACACTGAAGCTTTCTTT
v_gene: TRBV24-1; d_gene: TRBD1; abundance: -; j_gene: TRBJ2-3; CDR3aa: CATSERGLRTQYF; CDR3nt: TGTGCCACCAGTGAGAGGGGGCTTCGGACGCAGTATTTT
v_gene: TRBV7-8; d_gene: -; abundance: few; j_gene: TRBJ1-1; CDR3aa: CASSFRGSAEAFF; CDR3nt: TGTGCCAGCAGCTTCCGGGGGTCGGCTGAAGCTTTCTTT
v_gene: TRBV27; d_gene: -; abundance: many; j_gene: TRBJ1-5; CDR3aa: CASSFMAYNQPQHF; CDR3nt: TGTGCCAGCAGTTTCATGGCCTACAATCAGCCCCAGCATTTT
v_gene: TRBV9; d_gene: -; abundance: few; j_gene: TRBJ1-5; CDR3aa: CASSVWGSADQPQHF; CDR3nt: TGTGCCAGCAGCGTATGGGGGTCCGCGGATCAGCCCCAGCATTTT
v_gene: TRBV20-1; d_gene: -; abundance: -; j_gene: TRBJ2-1; CDR3aa: CSARDSLFTYNEQFF; CDR3nt: TGCAGTGCTAGAGACAGCCTGTTTACCTACAATGAGCAGTTCTTC
v_gene: TRBV5-1; d_gene: -; abundance: many; j_gene: TRBJ1-1; CDR3aa: CASSDQDSNTEAFF; CDR3nt: TGCGCCAGCAGCGATCAGGACTCGAACACTGAAGCTTTCTTT
v_gene: TRBV20-1; d_gene: -; abundance: few; j_gene: TRBJ1-4; CDR3aa: CSARASISTTKGATNEKLFF; CDR3nt: TGCAGTGCTAGAGCCTCCATTTCGACCACAAAGGGAGCAACTAATGAAAAACTGTTTTTT
v_gene: TRBV5-1; d_gene: -; abundance: many; j_gene: TRBJ2-1; CDR3aa: CASSTPQGNEQFF; CDR3nt: TGCGCCAGCAGCACCCCTCAGGGGAATGAGCAGTTCTTC
v_gene: TRBV7-9; d_gene: TRBD2; abundance: -; j_gene: TRBJ2-2; CDR3aa: CASSRGLAGGRSTGELFF; CDR3nt: TGTGCCAGCAGCCGTGGACTAGCGGGGGGGCGGAGCACCGGGGAGCTGTTTTTT